This T cell receptor beta chain was identified during a study of T cell repertoires in cytomegalovirus infection. The CDR3 loop spans 14 amino acids. Germline V gene lookup returns CDR1 LNHDA and CDR2 SQIVND (reference sequence). Trimming took 4 bases from V and 8 from J; bases not matched to a gene: 7. Study-level results: CMV carriers with the relevant HLA were identified by cumulative public TCR beta family frequency. Dominating the ex vivo response were HLA-C-restricted CMV-specific TCR beta clonotypes.

Points on this clonotype: What it binds is not known.

MiXCR was run by TCRdb on the reads, yielding one entry per CDR3 protein. This sample carries roughly 640,000 distinct CDR3 sequences, approximately 24% of them seen once, and the ten largest clones take under 8.5%. The receptor was derived from a human donor in good health (CMV status not recorded). Some clones in this sample may be carry-over from other donors' samples. The V and J genes are TRBV19 and TRBJ2-1; 8 bases fit TRBD1. The material sequenced was CD8+ T cells from PBMCs. Here the CDR3 reads CASSKAGGSDEQFF. Written as DNA, the CDR3 is TGTGCCAGTAGTAAGGCAGGGGGCAGCGATGAGCAGTTCTTC.